The 2 T cell receptor beta chains in this list originate from one sample, sequenced in a study of blood T cells in healthy people across ages. The second PCR ran about 6 to 12 cycles with a sample-barcoded 5' primer and J-beta primers. TCRdb re-analysed the 5' RACE reads in MiXCR, keeping a single row per CDR3 protein. The sample lists approximately 1.5 million distinct CDR3 sequences, roughly two fifths seen once, with more than 4% in the top ten. Sequenced: blood. The receptors stem from a woman younger than 35 in good health.

Concerning this clonotype itself: This could be a read error, since a much larger clone is one nucleotide away. The chain carries TRBV12-3 or TRBV12-4 and TRBJ2-7; D uncertain. The CDR3 spans 13 residues. V was clipped by 5 bases and J by 7 bases, with 15 bases between them. CDR3 sequence reads: CASSPTGKNEQYF. In DNA form, the CDR3 reads TGTGCCAGCAGTCCCACTGGGAAGAATGAGCAGTACTTC.

This clonotype has a handful of counts. This chain joins TRBV4-3 and TRBJ1-2, with D uncertain. Germline CDR1 and CDR2: LGHNA and YSLEER. This CDR3 comprises 16 residues. V was trimmed by 3 bases and J by 2 bases, leaving 16 bases between them. CDR3 DNA: TGCGCCAGCAGCCACGACCGGGCCCGGTGGAACTATGGCTACACCTTC. Amino acids: CASSHDRARWNYGYTF.